The 6 T cell receptor beta chains in this list originate from one sample, sequenced in a study of CD8+CD57+ T cells in acquired aplastic anemia (dated by TCRdb to 2016 to 2019). Instrument used: Illumina HiSeq 2000. TCR beta VDJ combination and CDR3 sequence profiling used genomic DNA as the template. TCRdb passed the public sequencing reads through fastp at Q25 and MiXCR, retaining productive beta sequences. Rows are combined by CDR3 protein, so each entry shows the most common genes and DNA. In all, the sample holds about 220,000 distinct CDR3 sequences, and approximately 35% of those were seen once. In total, the top ten clones hold 1.1% of the sample. The sequencing sample was made of sorted CD4+, CD8+, or CD8+CD57+ T cells (not recorded which) from PBMCs. The source is a human donor in good health, serving as a control.

The chain is built from TRBV29-1 and TRBJ2-1; D gene uncertain. The germline V and J ends were trimmed by 7 bases and 8 bases, with 9 bases remaining between them. This CDR3 contains 10 residues. Per germline, CDR1 SQVTM and CDR2 ANQGSEA. The CDR3 coding sequence is TGCAGCGCGTGGGTCGATGAGCAGTTCTTC. Its translation is CSAWVDEQFF.

V usage is TRBV6-1 and J usage is TRBJ1-1; 7 nucleotides agree with TRBD1. Losses at the gene ends were 4 bases for V and 6 bases for J; bases not matched to a gene: 20. This CDR3 spans 18 amino acids. Germline V CDR1 and CDR2: MNHNS, SASEGT. The CDR3 region is CASSGGSTVQGKSPEAFF. The CDR3 DNA is TGTGCCAGCAGTGGGGGGAGTACGGTACAGGGGAAAAGCCCTGAAGCTTTCTTT.

Concerning this clonotype itself: The junction departs from the called germline gene at one end, perhaps through a read error. The chain carries TRBV9 and TRBJ2-1; D remains ambiguous. Germline V lookup: CDR1 SGDLS, CDR2 YYNGEE. The CDR3 extends over 15 amino acids. Here the CDR3 reads CAGSLVSRIYNEQFF. The CDR3 coding sequence is TGTGCCGGCAGCTTAGTTTCTAGGATATACAATGAGCAGTTCTTC.

This clonotype was picked up a small number of times. The V gene is TRBV20-1, the J gene TRBJ2-7; TRBD2 matches 8 bases. CDR1 and CDR2 (germline): DFQATT, SNEGSKA (reference sequence). Trimming removed 3 bases from V and 3 bases from J; junction bases left unmatched: 7. The CDR3 is 14 residues long. DNA for the CDR3: TGCAGTGCTAGTGGTAGCGGGGTTATCTACGAGCAGTACTTC. It is translated as CSASGSGVIYEQYF.

This clonotype occurred a few times. V gene TRBV7-9 combines with J gene TRBJ1-1, with a tentative D call TRBD1 (5 bases). CDR1 and CDR2 (germline): SEHNR, FQNEAQ (reference sequence). This CDR3 region has 15 residues. The V end lost 6 bases, the J end lost 1 base, and 15 bases lay between the germline ends. CDR3 nucleotide sequence: TGTGCCAGCAGGAGGGGTTTTTCGGGGAACACTGAAGCTTTCTTT. Amino acid sequence: CASRRGFSGNTEAFF. The whole variable domain, filled in from reference TRBV7-9 and TRBJ1-1, reads DTGVSQNPRHKITKRGQNVTFRCDPISEHNRLYWYRQTLGQGPEFLTYFQNEAQLEKSRLLSDRFSAERPKGSFSTLEIQRTEQGDSAMYLCASRRGFSGNTEAFFGQGTRLTVV.

This clonotype appeared a few times. The chain combines TRBV14 with TRBJ2-1; D might be TRBD1 or TRBD2, each matching 5 bases. The CDR3 runs 15 residues. Germline CDR1 reads SGHDN; CDR2 reads FVKESK. The germline V and J ends were trimmed by 1 base and 6 bases, with 13 bases remaining between them. The CDR3 sequence: CASSQVGVQFNEQFF. CDR3 in DNA: TGTGCCAGCAGCCAAGTGGGGGTACAGTTCAATGAGCAGTTCTTC.